This T cell receptor beta chain was found in a study of blood T cells in healthy people across ages. Per the germline V gene, CDR1 is KGHSH and CDR2 is LQKENI. V was shortened by 3 bases and J by 7 bases, with 16 bases between the two germline ends. CDR3 length equals 14 residues. Healthy Caucasian individuals from Russia aged roughly 6 to 95 were enrolled as donors. In each sample, at least 6 million PBMCs were isolated. Through a sample-barcoded 5' primer and a J-beta primer mix, a second PCR was run for roughly 6 to 12 cycles. TCRdb processed the 5' RACE reads anew with MiXCR; each CDR3 protein has one entry. Of approximately 900,000 distinct CDR3 sequences in the sample, around 48% were seen once. Ten or more counts support this clonotype. Its cognate antigen is unknown. Study conclusions and caveats: Long-lived donors had more naive CD4+ cells and higher diversity than aged donors.

The sequence was obtained from a man aged 30 to 45 in good health. Sequencing used blood. V gene TRBV18 combines with J gene TRBJ2-7; D ambiguous. This CDR3 is CASSPSNHAGEQYF. CDR3 DNA: TGTGCCAGCTCACCGTCGAACCATGCCGGGGAGCAGTACTTC.